This T cell receptor beta chain came from a study of cytomegalovirus exposure and HLA in healthy donors. Study-level information: Approximately 190 million T cells yielded 117 million unique TCR beta sequences in earlier analysis. HLA-typed donors were the source of about 85 million unique TCRs, which an early data release held.

PCR amplification relied on 60 Vbeta primers (plus 13 Jbeta primers). Generated by immunoSEQ multiplex PCR, the TCRdb table keeps only in-frame clones and is missing some. The data show around 140,000 clones, 55% to 75% seen once. Sampled while nominally healthy, donors likely had unrecorded immune exposures. Sequencing was performed on PBMCs. The receptor was derived from a man between 50 and 59 years old in good health and CMV-seropositive.

The chain's CDR3 is CASSLELKTAEQYF. CDR3 in DNA: TGTGCCAGCAGCCTAGAACTCAAGACAGCTGAGCAGTACTTC. The chain couples TRBV7-3 to TRBJ2-7; D is possibly TRBD1 (5 bases). This CDR3 comprises 14 residues. The ends were cut back, 5 bases at V and 7 bases at J, with 18 bases in the middle. Germline V CDR1 and CDR2: SGHTA, FQGTGA.